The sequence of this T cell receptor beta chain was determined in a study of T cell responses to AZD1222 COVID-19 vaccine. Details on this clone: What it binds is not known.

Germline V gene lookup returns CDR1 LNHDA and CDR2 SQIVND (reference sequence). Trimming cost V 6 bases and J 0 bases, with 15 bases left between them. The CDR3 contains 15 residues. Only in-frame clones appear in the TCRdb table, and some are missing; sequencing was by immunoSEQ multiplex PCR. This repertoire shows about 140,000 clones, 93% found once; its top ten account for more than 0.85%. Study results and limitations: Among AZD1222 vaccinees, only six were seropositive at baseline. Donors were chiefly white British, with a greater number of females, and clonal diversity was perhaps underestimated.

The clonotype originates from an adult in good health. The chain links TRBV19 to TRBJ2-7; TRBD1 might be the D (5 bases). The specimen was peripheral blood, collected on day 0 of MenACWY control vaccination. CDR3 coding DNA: TGTGCCAGTAGCCCTTGGGGCAGTAGCTCCTACGAGCAGTACTTC. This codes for CASSPWGSSSYEQYF.